These 22 T cell receptor beta chains originate from one sample sequenced in a study of CD8 T cells in Susac syndrome. cDNA came from roughly 0.47 to 1 ug RNA primed by random hexamers. TCRdb recomputed calls from the immunoSEQ multiplex PCR reads with MiXCR, one row per CDR3 protein. There are 120,000 or so distinct CDR3 sequences in the sample; less than 95% occur only once, and about 0.098% lies in the top ten. Source material: CD4+ T cells from PBMCs. These receptors originate from a human donor in good health.

This clonotype was seen a single time. This chain connects TRBV7-9 to TRBJ2-1; D gene uncertain. The CDR3 sequence is 11 residues long. The germline CDR1 and CDR2 sequences are SEHNR and FQNEAQ (reference sequence). The V gene lost 5 bases and the J gene lost 14 bases, with 13 bases spanning the gap. The CDR3 DNA reads as TGTGCCAGCAGCCCGGATGTAGCCGAGTTCTTC. The encoded protein is CASSPDVAEFF.

There are a few counts of this clonotype. The chain recombines TRBV18 with TRBJ2-7; 8 bases are a match to TRBD2. Germline V gene sequence: CDR1 KGHSH, CDR2 LQKENI. This CDR3 comprises 14 residues. V shed 6 bases, J shed 7 bases, and the junction held 11 bases outside the gene matches. CDR3 bases: TGTGCCAGCTCCCCGACCGGGGGGGCGGGAGAGCAGTACTTC. Protein sequence: CASSPTGGAGEQYF.

The chain carries TRBV19 and TRBJ2-4; tentative D call: TRBD2 (6 bases). Trimming shortened V by 0 bases and J by 0 bases, and 18 bases separated the two germline ends. The V gene's germline CDR1 is LNHDA and CDR2 SQIVND (reference sequence). The CDR3 is made up of 19 amino acids. CDR3 DNA sequence: TGTGCCAGTAGTATAGATTCGGACGGACTACAACTAGCCAAAAACATTCAGTACTTC. Translated: CASSIDSDGLQLAKNIQYF.

The rearrangement joins TRBV2 to TRBJ2-7; D gene uncertain. Trimming stripped 6 bases from V and 2 bases from J, with 14 bases between. The CDR3 has 14 amino acids. CDR1 SNHLY and CDR2 FYNNEI come from the germline V gene. CDR3 in amino acids: CASRVSAQTYEQYF. Here the CDR3 DNA reads TGTGCCAGCAGGGTCAGCGCACAGACCTACGAGCAGTACTTC.

This chain joins TRBV29-1 and TRBJ2-5, with D perhaps assigned TRBD1 or TRBD2 (5 bases each). Germline V gives CDR1 SQVTM, CDR2 ANQGSEA. Trimming removed 4 bases at V and 2 bases at J, with 17 bases between. This CDR3 comprises 15 residues. The CDR3 DNA follows: TGCAGCGTTGGGGGGATTCTGGGGTTTCAAGAGACCCAGTACTTC. Translation: CSVGGILGFQETQYF.

This clonotype was observed a handful of times. The chain is built from TRBV20-1 and TRBJ2-7; D gene ambiguous. CDR1 DFQATT and CDR2 SNEGSKA come from the germline V gene (reference sequence). V was shortened by 3 bases and J by 6 bases, with 12 bases between the two germline ends. The CDR3 length is 12 residues. CDR3 bases: TGCAGTGCTAGGACCCGGGTAGCCGAGCAGTACTTC. Its translation is CSARTRVAEQYF.

This rearrangement joins TRBV6-5 to TRBJ2-7; the match to TRBD1 covers 7 bases. Germline values: CDR1 MNHEY, CDR2 SVGAGI. The V and J ends lost 6 bases and 1 base, in that order; junction bases with no gene match: 0. The CDR3 length is 12 residues. In DNA, the CDR3 is TGTGCCAGCAGACAGGGGTCCTACGAGCAGTACTTC. Translated, it gives CASRQGSYEQYF.

This clonotype has just one count. The chain joins TRBV6-2 or TRBV6-3 to TRBJ2-7; 12 bases fit TRBD2. The junction had 1 base not matched to a gene; V was cut back by 6 bases and J by 1 base. Germline values: CDR1 MNHEY, CDR2 SVGEGT. The CDR3 runs 14 residues. Here the CDR3 DNA reads TGTGCCAGCAGAGGACTAGCGGGGTCCTACGAGCAGTACTTC. Translating gives CASRGLAGSYEQYF.

This sequence joins TRBV29-1 and TRBJ1-4; 7 nucleotides align to TRBD1. This CDR3 spans 14 amino acids. Germline lookup yields CDR1 SQVTM and CDR2 ANQGSEA. Trimming removed 0 bases from V and 4 bases from J; junction bases left unmatched: 2. CDR3 residues: CSVEEGGSNEKLFF. CDR3 nucleotides: TGCAGCGTTGAAGAAGGGGGCAGTAATGAAAAACTGTTTTTT.

The chain uses TRBV14 and TRBJ2-5, with D unclear. The length of the CDR3 is 11 residues. Germline CDR1 reads SGHDN; CDR2 reads FVKESK. Trimming cost V 4 bases and J 7 bases, with 7 bases left between them. The CDR3 DNA reads as TGTGCCAGCAGCCGAGACGGGACCCAGTACTTC. Protein sequence: CASSRDGTQYF.

V usage is TRBV21-1 and J usage is TRBJ1-4. TRBV21-1 counts as a pseudogene. The CDR3 consists of 11 residues. In nucleotides, the CDR3 is TGTGCCAGCAGCAAGTCAGAAAAACTGTTTTTT. Translating gives CASSKSEKLFF.

The rearrangement uses TRBV7-2 and TRBJ2-7; tentative D call: TRBD2 (5 bases). V was pared by 4 bases and J by 1 base, with 11 bases between. This CDR3 region has 14 residues. CDR1 SGHTA and CDR2 FQGNSA come from the germline V gene. In DNA form, the CDR3 reads TGTGCCAGCAGCTCCAGCGGTCCTTCCTACGAGCAGTACTTC. It translates to CASSSSGPSYEQYF.

The rearrangement joins TRBV2 to TRBJ2-5, with TRBD1 matching over 11 bases. V lost 5 bases, J lost 5 bases, and 7 bases stayed unmatched. The length of the CDR3 is 15 residues. Germline-derived CDR1 and CDR2 are SNHLY and FYNNEI. CDR3 in amino acids: CASSRRTGGGETQYF. DNA for the CDR3: TGTGCCAGCAGTCGTCGGACAGGGGGCGGGGAGACCCAGTACTTC.

The rearrangement uses TRBV29-1 and TRBJ2-1; TRBD2 aligns across 8 bases. The germline V gene encodes CDR1 SQVTM and CDR2 ANQGSEA. The CDR3 is made up of 14 amino acids. J gave up 7 bases and V 6 bases, and 11 bases lay outside the gene matches. CDR3 nucleotides: TGCAGCGTCGCATCGGGGACTAGAGAAAATGAGCAGTTCTTC. It is translated as CSVASGTRENEQFF.

This clonotype was counted a single time. This chain uses TRBV19 with TRBJ2-5, with a possible D match to TRBD2 (6 bases). V lost 5 bases and J lost 9, with 19 bases in between. Germline lookup yields CDR1 LNHDA and CDR2 SQIVND (reference sequence). The CDR3 has 14 amino acids. The CDR3 loop reads CASSFGGDARAQYF. The CDR3 DNA follows: TGTGCCAGTAGTTTCGGGGGAGACGCACGGGCCCAGTACTTC.

CDR3 amino acids: CASSVALTSGRGGGQFF. The DNA for the CDR3 is TGTGCCAGCAGCGTAGCCCTGACTAGCGGGAGGGGTGGGGGGCAGTTCTTC. V and J are TRBV9 and TRBJ2-1; 14 nucleotides match TRBD2. The CDR3 consists of 17 residues. Germline V CDR1 and CDR2: SGDLS, YYNGEE. V lost 0 bases to trimming and J lost 12 bases; unmatched junction nucleotides: 11.

This rearrangement joins TRBV12-3 or TRBV12-4 to TRBJ2-7; D might be TRBD2 (5 bases). V dropped 5 bases and J dropped 6 bases, with 20 bases sitting between them. The CDR3 extends over 15 amino acids. CDR3 protein: CASSHIGLGRGEQYF. CDR3 in DNA: TGTGCCAGCAGTCACATTGGGTTGGGGAGAGGCGAGCAGTACTTC.

The chain links TRBV13 to TRBJ2-7; 8 bases agree with TRBD1. The germline V gene has CDR1 PRHDT and CDR2 FYEKMQ (reference sequence). CDR3 length: 17 residues. The V gene end was trimmed by 5 bases and the J gene end by 5 bases; junction bases not matched to a gene: 17. Here the CDR3 DNA reads TGTGCCAGCAGCCGTACACCGGGGACAGGAGTTTCCCACGAGCAGTACTTC. Its translation is CASSRTPGTGVSHEQYF.

This chain uses TRBV12-3 or TRBV12-4 with TRBJ2-7; 9 bases are shared with TRBD1. CDR3 length: 14 residues. V lost 2 bases and J lost 4; bases outside the gene matches: 3. The chain's CDR3 is CASSLTGGEYEQYF. In DNA form, the CDR3 reads TGTGCCAGCAGTTTAACAGGGGGCGAATACGAGCAGTACTTC.

The chain has TRBV7-6 and TRBJ2-5; D ambiguous. CDR1 and CDR2 from the germline V gene are SGHVS and FNYEAQ. V shed 2 bases and J shed 2 bases, with 15 bases lying between them. CDR3 length equals 16 residues. The CDR3, as DNA: TGTGCCAGCAGCTTACGGATCCCACTTGAACAAGAGACCCAGTACTTC. Encoded protein: CASSLRIPLEQETQYF.

This sequence joins TRBV12-3 or TRBV12-4 and TRBJ2-1, with D uncertain. Trimming left V 4 bases short and J 7 bases short, with 5 bases between. The CDR3 has 11 residues. DNA for the CDR3: TGTGCCAGCAGTTCCGCGAATGAGCAGTTCTTC. Protein product: CASSSANEQFF.

This clonotype was observed a single time. J is TRBJ1-2 and V is TRBV18; TRBD1 agrees at 8 bases. CDR1 and CDR2 from the germline V gene are KGHSH and LQKENI. V lost 5 bases to trimming and J lost 2 bases; unmatched junction nucleotides: 7. There are 15 residues in the CDR3. The CDR3 DNA follows: TGTGCCAGCTCAGAGACAGGGGTGATGAACTATGGCTACACCTTC. It is translated as CASSETGVMNYGYTF.